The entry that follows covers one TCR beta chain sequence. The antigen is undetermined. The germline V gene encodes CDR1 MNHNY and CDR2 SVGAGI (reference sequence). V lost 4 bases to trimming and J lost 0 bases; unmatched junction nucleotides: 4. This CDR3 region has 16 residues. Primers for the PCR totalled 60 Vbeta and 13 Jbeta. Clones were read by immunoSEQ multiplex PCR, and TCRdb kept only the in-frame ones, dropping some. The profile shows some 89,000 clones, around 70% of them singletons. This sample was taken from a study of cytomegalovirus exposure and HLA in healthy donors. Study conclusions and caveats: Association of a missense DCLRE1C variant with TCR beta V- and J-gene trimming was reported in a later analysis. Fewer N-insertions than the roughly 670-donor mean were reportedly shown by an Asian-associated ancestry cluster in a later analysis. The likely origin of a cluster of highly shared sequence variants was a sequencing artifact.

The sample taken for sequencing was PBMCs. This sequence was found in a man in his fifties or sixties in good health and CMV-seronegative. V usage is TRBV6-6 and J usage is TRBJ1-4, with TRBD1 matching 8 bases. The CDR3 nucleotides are TGTGCCAGCAGTTCGGCAGGGGGCGCAACTAATGAAAAACTGTTTTTT. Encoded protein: CASSSAGGATNEKLFF.